The 8 T cell receptor beta chains listed next were all sequenced from one sample in a study of OX40 agonist ivuxolimab in advanced cancers. Only in-frame clones appear in the TCRdb table, and some are missing; sequencing was by immunoSEQ multiplex PCR. The sample contains about 88,000 clones, about 87% of which appear only once. This material consisted of CD4+ or CD8+ T cells sorted from blood, taken in a trial of the OX40 agonist ivuxolimab. The source of these receptors is an adult with an advanced solid tumor such as melanoma, head and neck, liver or kidney cancer.

This clone turned up a few times. The chain recombines TRBV9 with TRBJ2-7, with 11 bases that match TRBD1. The CDR3 is made up of 14 amino acids. V shed 2 bases and J 4 bases; nucleotides not matched to a gene: 2. In germline, CDR1 is SGDLS, CDR2 YYNGEE. Here the CDR3 DNA reads TGTGCCAGCAGCGTGTGGGACAGGGGGTACGAGCAGTACTTC. Amino acids: CASSVWDRGYEQYF.

The chain has TRBV11-2 and TRBJ2-7; D may match TRBD1 or TRBD2 (7 bases each). The CDR3 is made up of 15 amino acids. Germline V lookup: CDR1 SGHAT, CDR2 FQNNGV. V was trimmed by 5 bases and J by 6 bases, leaving 20 bases between them. The CDR3 region has the DNA TGTGCCAGCAGCCAGACCGGTACAGGGGAGGGCGAGCAGTACTTC. It yields the protein CASSQTGTGEGEQYF.

This clone showed up just once. This chain joins TRBV5-1 and TRBJ1-4, with TRBD1 matching over 9 bases. This CDR3 has 12 residues. CDR1 is SGHRS, CDR2 YFSETQ, per germline. The V segment lost 4 bases and the J segment 10 bases; nucleotides outside the gene matches: 2. CDR3 sequence (DNA): TGCGCCAGCAGCCCGGGACAGGGAAAACTGTTTTTT. Protein product: CASSPGQGKLFF.

This chain connects TRBV7-9 to TRBJ1-5; 12 nucleotides agree with TRBD1. J was trimmed by 4 bases and V by 5 bases; bases with no gene match: 15. This CDR3 has 19 residues. Per the germline V gene, CDR1 is SEHNR and CDR2 is FQNEAQ (reference sequence). The CDR3 nucleotides read TGTGCCAGCAGCCGTGAAACAGGTTCGGGACAGGGGGCAAATCAGCCCCAGCATTTT. It is translated as CASSRETGSGQGANQPQHF.

This sequence joins TRBV4-3 and TRBJ1-3, with 9 nucleotides matching TRBD1. J was trimmed by 5 bases and V by 0 bases; bases with no gene match: 5. Germline-derived CDR1 and CDR2 are LGHNA and YSLEER. The length of the CDR3 is 16 residues. The CDR3 nucleotides read TGCGCCAGCAGCCAAGATTGGGGACAGGGTAGAAACACCATATATTTT. Amino acid sequence: CASSQDWGQGRNTIYF.

This clone has only one observation. The chain is built from TRBV19 and TRBJ1-2; 10 nucleotides align to TRBD1. CDR3 size: 14 residues. V lost 8 bases, J lost 2 bases, and 5 bases stayed unmatched. Germline CDR1 is LNHDA and CDR2 is SQIVND (reference sequence). In nucleotides, the CDR3 is TGTGCCAGTGAACCGACAGGGGGCAACTATGGCTACACCTTC. Translating it yields CASEPTGGNYGYTF.

The chain carries TRBV11-2 and TRBJ2-5, with D unclear. Germline V CDR1 and CDR2: SGHAT, FQNNGV. CDR3 size: 13 residues. Trimming shortened V by 4 bases and J by 0 bases, and 6 bases separated the two germline ends. The CDR3 sequence is CASSSPNQETQYF. The CDR3 DNA reads as TGTGCCAGCAGCTCCCCTAACCAAGAGACCCAGTACTTC. Based on the CDR3 plus reference TRBV11-2 and TRBJ2-5, the full variable domain is EAGVAQSPRYKIIEKRQSVAFWCNPISGHATLYWYQQILGQGPKLLIQFQNNGVVDDSQLPKDRFSAERLKGVDSTLKIQPAKLEDSAVYLCASSSPNQETQYFGPGTRLLVL.

J is TRBJ2-7 and V is TRBV7-9, with D perhaps matching TRBD1 (6 bases). This CDR3 comprises 15 residues. The germline V gene has CDR1 SEHNR and CDR2 FQNEAQ (reference sequence). Trimming stripped 5 bases from V and 1 base from J, with 15 bases between. The CDR3 loop is CASSPGQRISYEQYF. Written as DNA, the CDR3 is TGTGCCAGCAGCCCCGGACAGCGCATTTCCTACGAGCAGTACTTC.